Sequencing of this TCR beta chain was carried out in a study of monozygotic twins with inflammatory bowel disease. TCRdb re-called the 5' RACE reads; every CDR3 protein appears as one record, without DNA. The sample includes more than 300,000 distinct CDR3 sequences. Details on this clonotype: Its antigen remains unidentified.

RNA in its total form was extracted from whole blood, and T cells were not sorted. Study-wide points: With others, IBD patients shared fewer clonotypes than healthy twins did, especially with disease activity.

Germline loops: CDR1 MGHDK, CDR2 SYGVNS. This CDR3 is 17 amino acids long. This chain links TRBV25-1 with TRBJ2-6. Sequenced input: blood. This receptor was taken from a human donor with ulcerative colitis or Crohn's disease, or a healthy co-twin of an affected twin (not recorded which). The CDR3 sequence: CASSEYADVSGANVLTF.